Following are 2 T cell receptor beta chains from one sample sequenced in a study of glioma-infiltrating T cells. TCR alpha and beta CDR3 regions were amplified from RNA using iRepertoire nested multiplex PCR. TCRdb reprocessed the multiplex PCR reads via MiXCR and lists one record per CDR3 protein. The repertoire includes around 180,000 distinct CDR3 sequences, about 47% of them detected once, and roughly 5.2% sits in the top ten. Sequences were obtained from glioma tissue, nonneoplastic brain tissue, or PBMCs (not recorded which). The receptors derive from a human donor with low-grade glioma or glioblastoma, undergoing nonglioma brain surgery, or in good health (not recorded which).

On this clonotype: A single base separates this from a much larger clone, so it may be a read error. The rearrangement uses TRBV24-1 and TRBJ2-2, with a possible D match to TRBD2 (5 bases). The CDR3 covers 14 residues. The V end was cut by 9 bases, the J end by 2 bases, with 12 bases between. Germline CDR1 KGHDR, CDR2 SFDVKD. CDR3 residues: CATGRGGNTGELFF. CDR3 coding DNA: TGTGCCACCGGACGGGGTGGAAACACCGGGGAGCTGTTTTTT.

Remarks on this clonotype: A single base separates this from a much larger clone, so it may be a read error. The chain employs TRBV24-1 and TRBJ2-7; TRBD2 might be the D (5 bases). CDR3 length: 11 amino acids. Germline CDR1 reads KGHDR; CDR2 reads SFDVKD. The CDR3 loop is CATSDTREQNF. For the CDR3, the DNA is TGTGCCACCAGTGATACTAGGGAGCAGAACTTC.